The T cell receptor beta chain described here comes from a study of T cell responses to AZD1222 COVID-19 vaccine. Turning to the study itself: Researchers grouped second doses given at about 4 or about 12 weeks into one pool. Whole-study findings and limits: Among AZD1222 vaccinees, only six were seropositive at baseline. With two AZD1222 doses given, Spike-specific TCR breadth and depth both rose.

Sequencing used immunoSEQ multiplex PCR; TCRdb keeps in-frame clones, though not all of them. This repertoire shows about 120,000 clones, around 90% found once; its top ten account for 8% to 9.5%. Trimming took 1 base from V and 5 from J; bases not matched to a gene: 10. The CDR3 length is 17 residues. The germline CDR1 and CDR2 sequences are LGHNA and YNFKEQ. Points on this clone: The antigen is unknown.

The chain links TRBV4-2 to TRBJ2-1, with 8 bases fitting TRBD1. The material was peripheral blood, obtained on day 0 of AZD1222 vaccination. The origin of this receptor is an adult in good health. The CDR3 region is CASSQGVQGANNNEQFF. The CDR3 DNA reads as TGTGCCAGCAGCCAAGGAGTCCAGGGGGCGAATAACAATGAGCAGTTCTTC.